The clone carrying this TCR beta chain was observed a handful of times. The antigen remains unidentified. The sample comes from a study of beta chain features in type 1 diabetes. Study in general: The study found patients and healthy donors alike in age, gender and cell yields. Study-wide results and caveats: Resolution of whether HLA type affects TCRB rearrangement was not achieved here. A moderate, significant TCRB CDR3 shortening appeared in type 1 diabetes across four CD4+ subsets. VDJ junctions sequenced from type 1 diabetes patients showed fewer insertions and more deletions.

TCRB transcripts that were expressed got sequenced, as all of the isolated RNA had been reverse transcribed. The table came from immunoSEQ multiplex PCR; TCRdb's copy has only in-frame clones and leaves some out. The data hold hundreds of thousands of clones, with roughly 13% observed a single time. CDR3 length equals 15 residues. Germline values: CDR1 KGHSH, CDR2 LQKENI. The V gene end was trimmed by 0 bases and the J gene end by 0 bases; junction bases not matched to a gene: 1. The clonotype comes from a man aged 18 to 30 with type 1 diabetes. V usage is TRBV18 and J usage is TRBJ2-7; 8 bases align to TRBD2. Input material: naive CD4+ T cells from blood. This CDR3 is CASSPPSGSSYEQYF. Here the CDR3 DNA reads TGTGCCAGCTCACCACCGAGCGGGAGCTCCTACGAGCAGTACTTC.